Listed here are 22 T cell receptor beta chains from one sample, sequenced in a study of regulatory T cells in long-lasting Graves disease. Researchers made TCR beta libraries by using iRepertoire HTBI primers and running Arm-PCR on CDR3 regions. Using its own MiXCR run on the multiplex PCR reads, TCRdb lists one record per CDR3 protein. Here the sample spans 600,000 to 650,000 distinct CDR3 sequences, about 16% being singletons. As to time point: newly diagnosed GD, antithyroid drugs for less than 3 months. PBMC-derived RNA was used for the TCR library. This same sample was also taken into another study, of T cells in Graves' hyperthyroidism and ophthalmopathy.

The material sequenced was peripheral blood mononuclear cells (PBMCs), taken at new diagnosis, from a patient treated with antithyroid drugs. All receptors come from a woman in her twenties or thirties with Graves disease.

The rearrangement uses TRBV3-1 and TRBJ2-1; 11 bases match TRBD2. This CDR3 has 17 residues. Unmatched junction bases numbered 16, after V lost 3 bases and J lost 12 bases. Germline assignment: CDR1 LGHDT and CDR2 YNNKEL (reference sequence). CDR3 in amino acids: CASSHPPGTSGPGWQFF. The DNA of the CDR3 is TGTGCCAGCAGCCACCCCCCCGGGACTAGCGGTCCCGGGTGGCAGTTCTTC.

This clonotype was recorded at least ten times. The chain joins TRBV5-1 to TRBJ2-3, with TRBD2 matching over 12 bases. Germline CDR1 reads SGHRS; CDR2 reads YFSETQ. The CDR3 totals 16 residues. The ends lost 3 bases at V and 2 bases at J; junction bases unmatched: 4. The CDR3 DNA is TGCGCCAGCAGCTCGACTAGCGGGAGTGTCACAGATACGCAGTATTTT. Translating gives CASSSTSGSVTDTQYF.

This chain connects TRBV4-1 to TRBJ1-5; D is unresolved. V shed 4 bases and J shed 6 bases, with 10 bases lying between them. The CDR3 totals 13 residues. Germline CDR1 reads MGHRA; CDR2 reads YSYEKL. For the CDR3, the DNA is TGCGCCAGCAGCCCCCTTAGGAGTCAGCCCCAGCATTTT. Its translation is CASSPLRSQPQHF.

This clonotype was picked up many times. The CDR3: CASSPGYGGLRTEAFF. DNA of the CDR3: TGTGCCAGCAGCCCCGGCTATGGGGGGCTGAGGACTGAAGCTTTCTTT. The rearrangement joins TRBV11-1 to TRBJ1-1; D is perhaps TRBD1 (6 bases). V was trimmed by 5 bases and J by 5 bases, leaving 21 bases between them. CDR3 length: 16 residues. Germline-derived CDR1 and CDR2 are SGHAT and FQDESV (reference sequence).

This clonotype was picked up many times. This chain connects TRBV7-9 to TRBJ2-7, with D possibly being TRBD2 (6 bases). The CDR3 contains 15 residues. Between the trimmed V and J ends, which lost 8 bases and 2 bases, there was a span of 19 bases. CDR1 is SEHNR, CDR2 FQNEAQ, per germline (reference sequence). The CDR3 DNA follows: TGTGCCAGCGGGCGGGGAAGTGAGCCGACCTACGAGCAGTACTTC. It encodes CASGRGSEPTYEQYF.

This clonotype was seen repeatedly, ten times or more. The chain combines TRBV24-1 with TRBJ1-2, with D possibly matching TRBD1 (5 bases). The CDR3 covers 14 residues. CDR1 and CDR2 (germline): KGHDR, SFDVKD. Between the trimmed V and J ends, which lost 2 bases and 8 bases, there was a span of 14 bases. CDR3 DNA sequence: TGTGCCACCAGTGATTCTACAGGTTCTGGCGGCTACACCTTC. It encodes CATSDSTGSGGYTF.

The table lists this clonotype with many counts. The chain combines TRBV12-3 or TRBV12-4 with TRBJ2-2, with D uncertain. V was cut by 1 base and J by 4 bases, with 7 bases left in between. CDR3 length equals 14 residues. The CDR3 coding sequence is TGTGCCAGCAGTTTAGGCGCCAGCACCGGGGAGCTGTTTTTT. As protein: CASSLGASTGELFF.

This clonotype was recorded a few times. The chain is built from TRBV3-1 and TRBJ2-7; tentative D call: TRBD2 (6 bases). The V gene's germline CDR1 is LGHDT and CDR2 YNNKEL (reference sequence). V was pared by 1 base and J by 2 bases, with 12 bases between. The CDR3 length is 15 residues. CDR3 loop: CASSQGTMMTYEQYF. CDR3 in DNA: TGTGCCAGCAGCCAAGGGACTATGATGACCTACGAGCAGTACTTC.

A few counts support this clonotype. This chain links TRBV28 with TRBJ2-2; 7 nucleotides line up with TRBD2. This CDR3 contains 14 residues. V lost 3 bases and J lost 8; bases outside the gene matches: 6. CDR1 is MDHEN, CDR2 SYDVKM, per germline. In DNA form, the CDR3 reads TGTGCCAGCAGTTTGCTTGGACTAGTTGGGGAGCTGTTTTTT. It yields the protein CASSLLGLVGELFF.

The gene calls are TRBV24-1 and TRBJ2-5, with D tentatively TRBD1 or TRBD2 (5 bases each). CDR3 length equals 15 residues. CDR1 is KGHDR, CDR2 SFDVKD, per germline. V gave up 0 bases and J gave up 0 bases, with 7 bases separating them. The CDR3 region is CATSDLGGDQETQYF. CDR3 sequence (DNA): TGTGCCACCAGTGATTTGGGGGGTGACCAAGAGACCCAGTACTTC.

This clonotype was found many times. V gene TRBV20-1 combines with J gene TRBJ2-3; D possibly corresponds to TRBD1 (6 bases). The CDR3 consists of 11 residues. Germline lookup yields CDR1 DFQATT and CDR2 SNEGSKA (reference sequence). Trimming cost V 5 bases and J 5 bases, with 8 bases left between them. The CDR3 nucleotides read TGCAGTGCTCAGACAGGAGATACGCAGTATTTT. Translating gives CSAQTGDTQYF.

This clonotype was found a few times. V gene TRBV20-1 combines with J gene TRBJ1-5; D perhaps matches TRBD1 (5 bases). V was pared by 6 bases and J by 8 bases, with 20 bases between. Germline V gene data show CDR1 as DFQATT and CDR2 as SNEGSKA (reference sequence). The CDR3 runs 14 residues. The CDR3 nucleotides read TGCAGTGCGGGAGGGGCGCGATTGTTTGAGCCCCAGCATTTT. Its translation is CSAGGARLFEPQHF.

This clonotype came up many times. The V and J genes are TRBV2 and TRBJ2-7; D is perhaps TRBD1 (5 bases). This CDR3 is built from 15 residues. CDR1 is SNHLY and CDR2 is FYNNEI in the germline V gene. V dropped 5 bases and J dropped 3 bases, with 17 bases sitting between them. This CDR3 reads CASSLRLGVNYEQYF. Here the CDR3 DNA reads TGTGCCAGCAGTCTTAGGCTAGGGGTAAACTACGAGCAGTACTTC.

V gene TRBV28 combines with J gene TRBJ1-5, with a weak D call TRBD1 (5 bases). Germline values: CDR1 MDHEN, CDR2 SYDVKM. V was shortened by 5 bases and J by 0 bases, with 14 bases between the two germline ends. The CDR3 totals 16 residues. The CDR3 DNA reads TGTGCCAGCAGTCCCGGGGGGGGAGTTAGCAATCAGCCCCAGCATTTT. This translates into CASSPGGGVSNQPQHF.

This clonotype showed up just a few times. V gene TRBV20-1 combines with J gene TRBJ1-5; 11 nucleotides match TRBD1. Germline V gene data show CDR1 as DFQATT and CDR2 as SNEGSKA (reference sequence). The trim removed 2 bases at V and 5 bases at J, leaving 8 bases unmatched. The CDR3 sequence is 16 residues long. Written as DNA, the CDR3 is TGCAGTGCTAGAAGAGGTGTGGGACAGGGGGATCAGCCCCAGCATTTT. Its translation is CSARRGVGQGDQPQHF.

This clonotype was detected many times. CDR3 sequence (DNA): TGTGCCAGCAGTAGAGGACAGTTCTACGAGCAGTACTTC. Translated, it gives CASSRGQFYEQYF. The rearrangement links TRBV28 to TRBJ2-7, with D perhaps TRBD1 (6 bases). Trimming removed 5 bases at V and 3 bases at J, with 11 bases between. This CDR3 has 13 amino acids. Germline CDR1 and CDR2: MDHEN and SYDVKM. The full variable domain, its missing parts supplied by reference TRBV28 and TRBJ2-7, is DVKVTQSSRYLVKRTGEKVFLECVQDMDHENMFWYRQDPGLGLRLIYFSYDVKMKEKGDIPEGYSVSREKKERFSLILESASTNQTSMYLCASSRGQFYEQYFGPGTRLTVT.

The chain employs TRBV15 and TRBJ2-7; tentative D call: TRBD2 (6 bases). The CDR3 covers 17 residues. The germline V and J ends were trimmed by 1 base and 0 bases, with 16 bases remaining between them. Germline CDR1 and CDR2: LNHNV and YYDKDF (reference sequence). The CDR3 protein is CATSRAPVAGISYEQYF. DNA of the CDR3: TGTGCCACCAGCAGAGCCCCTGTTGCGGGGATCTCCTACGAGCAGTACTTC.

The chain employs TRBV20-1 and TRBJ2-7; the match to TRBD2 covers 13 bases. CDR1 and CDR2 (germline): DFQATT, SNEGSKA (reference sequence). There are 19 residues in the CDR3. Trimming at V came to 3 bases and at J to 5 bases, leaving 19 bases not matched to a gene. CDR3 bases: TGCAGTGCTAGGCCCCATATACTAGCGGGAGGGCCCACTGGGGACGAGCAGTACTTC. This sequence encodes CSARPHILAGGPTGDEQYF.

The genes are TRBV5-1 and TRBJ1-3; possibly TRBD1 for D (6 bases). The CDR3 loop spans 15 amino acids. CDR1 and CDR2 (germline): SGHRS, YFSETQ. With 3 bases removed from V and 4 bases from J, the gap between germline ends came to 14 bases. The CDR3 DNA sequence: TGCGCCAGCAGCTCCGGGACAACGAACGGAAACACCATATATTTT. Protein: CASSSGTTNGNTIYF.

This clonotype was seen repeatedly, ten times or more. The rearrangement links TRBV6-1 to TRBJ1-1; D remains ambiguous. V was clipped by 8 bases and J by 6 bases, with 10 bases between them. Germline V gene sequence: CDR1 MNHNS, CDR2 SASEGT. The CDR3 sequence is 11 residues long. In nucleotides, the CDR3 is TGTGCCAGCGGCCTAAGGTCTGAAGCTTTCTTT. Amino acids: CASGLRSEAFF.

This clonotype was seen a few times. This CDR3 reads CASSQAGTSVADTQYF. For the CDR3, the DNA is TGTGCCAGCAGCCAAGCCGGGACTAGCGTTGCAGATACGCAGTATTTT. The chain is built from TRBV3-1 and TRBJ2-3; 10 nucleotides line up with TRBD2. The CDR3 is made up of 16 amino acids. The V and J ends lost 1 base and 4 bases, in that order; junction bases with no gene match: 5. Germline CDR1 reads LGHDT; CDR2 reads YNNKEL (reference sequence).

Note on this clonotype: This may come from a read error, since a much larger clone is one base off. The chain recombines TRBV11-1 with TRBJ2-1; D is unclear. V shed 4 bases and J shed 1 base, with 11 bases lying between them. The CDR3 is 15 amino acids. CDR1 is SGHAT, CDR2 FQDESV, per germline (reference sequence). For the CDR3, the DNA is TGTGCCAGCAGCTCATGGTGGGGTTCCTACAATGAGCAGTTCTTC. This gives the protein CASSSWWGSYNEQFF.